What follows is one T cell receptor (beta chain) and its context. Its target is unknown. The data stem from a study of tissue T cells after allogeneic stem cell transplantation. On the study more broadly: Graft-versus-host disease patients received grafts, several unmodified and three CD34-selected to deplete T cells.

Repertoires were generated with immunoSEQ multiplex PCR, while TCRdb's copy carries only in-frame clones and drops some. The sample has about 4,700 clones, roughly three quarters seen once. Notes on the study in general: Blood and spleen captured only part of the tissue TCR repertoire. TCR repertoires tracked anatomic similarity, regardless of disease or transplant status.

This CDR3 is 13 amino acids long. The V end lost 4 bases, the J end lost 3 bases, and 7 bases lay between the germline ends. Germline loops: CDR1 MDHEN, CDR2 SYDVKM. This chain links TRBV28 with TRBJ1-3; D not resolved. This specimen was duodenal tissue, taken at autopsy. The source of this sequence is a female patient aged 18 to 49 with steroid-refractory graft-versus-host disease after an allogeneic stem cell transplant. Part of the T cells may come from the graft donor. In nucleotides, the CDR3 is TGTGCCAGCAGTTGGGCCATTGGAAACACCATATATTTT. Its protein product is CASSWAIGNTIYF.